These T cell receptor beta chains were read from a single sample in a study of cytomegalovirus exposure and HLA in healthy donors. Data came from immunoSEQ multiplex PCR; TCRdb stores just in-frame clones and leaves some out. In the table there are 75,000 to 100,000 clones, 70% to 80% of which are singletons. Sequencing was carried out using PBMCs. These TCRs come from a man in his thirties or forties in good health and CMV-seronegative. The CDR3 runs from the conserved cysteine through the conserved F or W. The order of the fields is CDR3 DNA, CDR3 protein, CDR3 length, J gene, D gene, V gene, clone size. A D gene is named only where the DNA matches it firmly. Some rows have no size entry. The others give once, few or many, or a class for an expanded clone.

TGTGCCAGCTCACCACCGGTAGGACTAGCGGGGGACGAGCAGTACTTC	CASSPPVGLAGDEQYF	16	TRBJ2-7	TRBD2	TRBV18	NA
TGTGCCAGCAGTTTAATGCTGGGACGGACAGAAATGTTAGCCAAAAACATTCAGTACTTC	CASSLMLGRTEMLAKNIQYF	20	TRBJ2-4	NA	TRBV27	NA
TGCGCCAGCAGCCAAGATTACTCCCGGACATCGGGGGAGCGCAATCAGCCCCAGCATTTT	CASSQDYSRTSGERNQPQHF	20	TRBJ1-5	NA	TRBV4-1	NA
TGTGCCAGCAGCTTAGTGGGACAGGCAATGTTCGAAAAACTGTTTTTT	CASSLVGQAMFEKLFF	16	TRBJ1-4	TRBD1	TRBV11-2	once
TGTGCCAGCAGTTCCGTCGGTTTCCCCCCCTCTGGGGCCAACGTCCTGACTTTC	CASSSVGFPPSGANVLTF	18	TRBJ2-6	NA	TRBV27	NA
TGTGCCAGTAGTACTGGGACAGCTAACACCGGGGAGCTGTTTTTT	CASSTGTANTGELFF	15	TRBJ2-2	TRBD1	TRBV19	NA
TGTGCCAGCAGTGTAGGGACAAAGAACACCGGGGAGCTGTTTTTT	CASSVGTKNTGELFF	15	TRBJ2-2	NA	TRBV25-1	NA
TGTGCCAGCAGTCGTGGGACAGGGGTTTATACTGAAGCTTTCTTT	CASSRGTGVYTEAFF	15	TRBJ1-1	TRBD1	TRBV6-5	NA
TGTGCCAGCAGTTACGCAGGTGGCTACACCTTC	CASSYAGGYTF	11	TRBJ1-2	NA	TRBV6-6	few
TGTGCCAGCTCAACCGAGAGTCGGGAGACCCAGTACTTC	CASSTESRETQYF	13	TRBJ2-5	NA	TRBV18	NA
TGTGCCAGTAGTATACAGGGCTCCTACGAGCAGTACTTC	CASSIQGSYEQYF	13	TRBJ2-7	NA	TRBV19	NA
TGTGCCAGCAGCCACCTGGGGGCAGGGAATAGAGATCAGCCCCAGCATTTT	CASSHLGAGNRDQPQHF	17	TRBJ1-5	NA	TRBV7-6	NA
TGTGCCAGCAGTGACCCGGCAGGGGGACAAGAGACCCAGTACTTC	CASSDPAGGQETQYF	15	TRBJ2-5	TRBD1	TRBV25-1	NA
TGCGCCAGCAGCCAAGATTCGGCAGGGGGCGCCGGGGAGCTGTTTTTT	CASSQDSAGGAGELFF	16	TRBJ2-2	TRBD1	TRBV4-1	NA
TGTGCCAGCAGTGAAACAGGGCAGTACGAAAAACTGTTTTTT	CASSETGQYEKLFF	14	TRBJ1-4	NA	TRBV6-1	few
TGTGCCAGCAGTGAAAGAACTAGCCGTAGTGAGCAGTTCTTC	CASSERTSRSEQFF	14	TRBJ2-1	NA	TRBV6-1	NA
TGTGCCAGCATCATTAGGACAGGCACCGGGGAGCTGTTTTTT	CASIIRTGTGELFF	14	TRBJ2-2	TRBD1	TRBV6-1	few
TGTGCCAGCAGGAGTGGTATCAACTCCAAAAACATTCAGTACTTC	CASRSGINSKNIQYF	15	TRBJ2-4	NA	TRBV6-5	NA
TGTGCCAGCAGCTTAGAATTCGGCGGGGGGCTCTACGAGCAGTACTTC	CASSLEFGGGLYEQYF	16	TRBJ2-7	TRBD2	TRBV11-3	NA
TGTGCCACCAGCAGCGAGGAGGGGATCTCCTACGAGCAGTACTTC	CATSSEEGISYEQYF	15	TRBJ2-7	NA	TRBV15	NA
TGTGCCAGTAGTATAGACAGCTCCTACGAGCAGTACTTC	CASSIDSSYEQYF	13	TRBJ2-7	NA	TRBV19	NA
TGTGCCAGCAGCTTACTAGCGGTCTCCTACAATGAGCAGTTCTTC	CASSLLAVSYNEQFF	15	TRBJ2-1	TRBD2	TRBV2	NA
TGTGCCAGCAGCTTGGCCGCGCGAGCTGGGGCCAACGTCCTGACTTTC	CASSLAARAGANVLTF	16	TRBJ2-6	NA	TRBV5-6	NA
TGCGCCAGCAGCCAAGACAGGGTTCGGGAGCAGTACTTC	CASSQDRVREQYF	13	TRBJ2-7	TRBD1	TRBV5-1	few
TGCAGCGTTGGGGGGACAGGCAATCAGCCCCAGCATTTT	CSVGGTGNQPQHF	13	TRBJ1-5	TRBD1	TRBV29-1	few
TGTGCCAGCAGCCCCGTAGCGGGGGGATACACAGATACGCAGTATTTT	CASSPVAGGYTDTQYF	16	TRBJ2-3	TRBD2	TRBV7-6	NA
TGTGCCAGCAGTTACCGGGGAAACACTGAAGCTTTCTTT	CASSYRGNTEAFF	13	TRBJ1-1	NA	TRBV6-5	few
TGCGCCAGCAGCTTGAGTCCCGGGAACACTGAAGCTTTCTTT	CASSLSPGNTEAFF	14	TRBJ1-1	NA	TRBV5-1	few
TGTGCCAGTAGCACCGGGGGGCGCTATGGCTACACCTTC	CASSTGGRYGYTF	13	TRBJ1-2	NA	TRBV19	NA